These 8 T cell receptor beta chains share one sample of origin, sequenced in a study of Graves' ophthalmopathy and Graves' hyperthyroidism. The TCR beta CDR3 regions underwent amplification from RNA transcripts. The authors performed first-round RT-PCR with HTBI primers and then a second-round multiplex PCR. TCRdb processed the multiplex PCR reads anew with MiXCR; each CDR3 protein has one entry. There are under 200,000 distinct CDR3 sequences in the sample; over 35% occur only once, and approximately 5.5% lies in the top ten. Sequencing was performed on peripheral blood. Every receptor here comes from a woman in her thirties or forties with Graves' ophthalmopathy.

This clonotype was observed many times. This chain connects TRBV7-8 to TRBJ1-2; tentative D call: TRBD1 (6 bases). Germline lookup yields CDR1 SGHVS and CDR2 FQNEAQ. The V and J ends lost 5 bases and 7 bases respectively, with 11 bases between them. The CDR3 length is 12 residues. CDR3 region: CASSPTGFGYTF. The CDR3 nucleotides are TGTGCCAGCAGCCCTACAGGGTTTGGCTACACCTTC.

Ten or more counts support this clonotype. This chain joins TRBV12-3 or TRBV12-4 and TRBJ1-1; the D is unclear. The CDR3 runs to 11 residues. With 6 bases removed from V and 11 bases from J, the gap between germline ends came to 13 bases. CDR3 sequence (DNA): TGTGCCAGCAGCCGGTCTTATGTTGCTTTCTTT. It specifies CASSRSYVAFF.

V usage is TRBV2 and J usage is TRBJ2-7; TRBD2 might be the D (6 bases). The CDR3 runs 14 residues. V was cut by 4 bases and J by 3 bases, with 13 bases left in between. Per germline, CDR1 SNHLY and CDR2 FYNNEI. This CDR3 reads CASSASGDDYEQYF. The CDR3 nucleotides are TGTGCCAGCAGTGCATCGGGGGACGACTACGAGCAGTACTTC.

This clonotype was seen at least ten times. The chain carries TRBV6-1 and TRBJ2-2; 11 bases fit TRBD1. V lost 6 bases to trimming and J lost 6 bases; unmatched junction nucleotides: 9. Germline lookup yields CDR1 MNHNS and CDR2 SASEGT. CDR3 length equals 16 residues. In DNA form, the CDR3 reads TGTGCCAGCAGAGAAAGGACAGGGGGCCCCTCCGGGGAGCTGTTTTTT. Translating gives CASRERTGGPSGELFF.

This clonotype was seen only a few times. The chain combines TRBV6-1 with TRBJ1-1; D remains unclear. CDR3 length: 14 residues. Germline V gene lookup returns CDR1 MNHNS and CDR2 SASEGT. Trimming cost V 7 bases and J 5 bases, with 17 bases left between them. CDR3 in DNA: TGTGCCAGCAAGCTATCGGGGTCGAGGACTGAAGCTTTCTTT. Its protein is CASKLSGSRTEAFF.

The sample holds many counts of this clonotype. J is TRBJ2-7 and V is TRBV30; 10 positions agree with TRBD1. From germline, CDR1 is GTSNPN and CDR2 SVGIG (reference sequence). With 4 bases clipped from V and 4 bases from J, the junction kept 4 bases outside the gene matches. CDR3 length: 13 amino acids. The CDR3 bases are TGTGCCTGGAACCGGGACAGGGGTTACGAGCAGTACTTC. Protein sequence: CAWNRDRGYEQYF.

This clonotype was found many times. The J gene is TRBJ2-2, the V gene TRBV28; D remains ambiguous. This CDR3 has 13 amino acids. Germline V CDR1 and CDR2: MDHEN, SYDVKM. Trimming removed 8 bases from V and 0 bases from J, with 7 bases in between. The CDR3 loop reads CASEGSNTGELFF. CDR3 bases: TGTGCCAGCGAAGGTTCGAACACCGGGGAGCTGTTTTTT.

V and J are TRBV27 and TRBJ1-6; D possibly corresponds to TRBD1 (5 bases). This CDR3 comprises 15 residues. Germline V gives CDR1 MNHEY, CDR2 SMNVEV (reference sequence). Trimming pared 2 bases from V and 9 bases from J, leaving 14 bases between. The CDR3 DNA follows: TGTGCCAGCAGTTTAAACGCCAACGGGGGTTCACCCCTCCACTTT. Its protein is CASSLNANGGSPLHF.